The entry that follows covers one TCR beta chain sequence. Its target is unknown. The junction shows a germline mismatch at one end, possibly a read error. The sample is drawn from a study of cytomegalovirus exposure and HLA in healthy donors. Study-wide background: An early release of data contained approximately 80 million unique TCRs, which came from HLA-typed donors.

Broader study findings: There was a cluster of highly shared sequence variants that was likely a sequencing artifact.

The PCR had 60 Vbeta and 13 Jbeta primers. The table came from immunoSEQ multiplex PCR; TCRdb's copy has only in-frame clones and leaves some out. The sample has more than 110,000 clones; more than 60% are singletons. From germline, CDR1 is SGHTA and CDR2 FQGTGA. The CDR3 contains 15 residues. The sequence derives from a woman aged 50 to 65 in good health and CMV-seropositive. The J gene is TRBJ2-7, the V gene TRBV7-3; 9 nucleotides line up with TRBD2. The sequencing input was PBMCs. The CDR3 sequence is CASTLLQRGAYEQYF. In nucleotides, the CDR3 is TGTGCCAGCACCTTACTCCAGCGGGGGGCCTACGAGCAGTACTTC.